The present T cell receptor (beta chain) was sequenced within a study of vaccination effects on CD4 cells after COVID-19. Looking at the study overall: Post-vaccine draws lagged the second dose by a median of 72 days. Study findings and constraints: Within healthy vaccinees, only 1 of 255 vaccine-induced clones displayed cross-reactivity with common cold coronaviruses.

In regard to this clone: Its cognate antigen is unknown.

The J segment lost 6 bases and the V segment lost 5 bases, leaving 14 bases of the junction unmatched. Germline CDR1 MNHEY, CDR2 SMNVEV (reference sequence). CDR3 size: 16 residues. CD4+ T cells specific for antigen were expanded with viral peptide pools by the ViraFEST assay before sequencing. CD4+ T cell isolation took place after 10 days of culture. Everyone in the study got two shots of either the BNT162b2 or mRNA-1273 vaccine. Supplemented with about 9.9 IU/ml IL-2 and around 10 ug/ml peptides, a few million PBMC per well were kept in culture. Assay: immunoSEQ multiplex PCR; the TCRdb copy retains only in-frame clones and omits some. The table shows tens of thousands of clones, with under 80% occurring only once.

The sequence derives from a human donor who received a COVID-19 vaccine. The chain joins TRBV27 to TRBJ2-3, with 7 bases fitting TRBD1. Material: CD4+ T cells from PBMCs cultured with HCoV-OC43 spike peptides, obtained after COVID-19 vaccination. Subset reported: HCoV-OC43 spike overlapping peptide pool stimulation. CDR3 in amino acids: CASSPHPTGYSDTQYF. Written as DNA, the CDR3 is TGTGCCAGCAGTCCGCACCCGACAGGGTATTCTGATACGCAGTATTTT.